Each of the 30 T cell receptor beta chains below was sequenced from the same sample in a study of long-term antiretroviral therapy in people with HIV. Samples were assayed with immunoSEQ v3.0 at survey level. TCRdb keeps only in-frame clones here, not all; method: immunoSEQ multiplex PCR. The repertoire has about 20,000 clones, over 60% of them found once; the top ten carry approximately 14%. Source: unsorted PBMCs, taken 2.9 years after starting antiretroviral therapy. These receptors came from a woman between 25 and 40 years old with HIV.

The rearrangement uses TRBV7-9 and TRBJ1-1; D gene ambiguous. Trimming took off 1 base at V and 1 base at J, with 4 bases between the two ends. This CDR3 spans 13 amino acids. Germline V gene sequence: CDR1 SEHNR, CDR2 FQNEAQ (reference sequence). CDR3 nucleotide sequence: TGTGCCAGCAGCTTAGGAGAGAACACTGAAGCTTTCTTT. It codes for CASSLGENTEAFF.

This clone was found once. This chain links TRBV29-1 with TRBJ2-7; TRBD2 aligns across 9 bases. The CDR3 is 13 amino acids. V lost 3 bases to trimming and J lost 2 bases; unmatched junction nucleotides: 2. Per the germline V gene, CDR1 is SQVTM and CDR2 is ANQGSEA. Here the CDR3 reads CSVDLAGTYEQYF. The CDR3 nucleotides read TGCAGCGTTGACCTAGCGGGGACCTACGAGCAGTACTTC.

This rearrangement joins TRBV6-1 to TRBJ1-5; a possible D gene is TRBD1 (5 bases). This CDR3 region has 15 residues. V gave up 6 bases and J gave up 1 base, with 13 bases separating them. The germline gives CDR1 MNHNS, CDR2 SASEGT. The CDR3 protein is CASRVRDVSNQPQHF. CDR3 in DNA: TGTGCCAGCAGGGTCCGGGACGTGAGCAATCAGCCCCAGCATTTT.

This clone was seen only once. This chain joins TRBV11-2 and TRBJ2-2, with 13 bases fitting TRBD2. CDR1 is SGHAT and CDR2 is FQNNGV in the germline V gene. Unmatched junction bases numbered 8, after V lost 4 bases and J lost 0 bases. The CDR3 totals 19 residues. CDR3 region: CASSSTGLAGAANTGELFF. The CDR3 DNA is TGTGCCAGCAGCTCAACCGGACTAGCGGGGGCCGCGAACACCGGGGAGCTGTTTTTT.

This chain uses TRBV6-6 with TRBJ1-6, with D perhaps matching TRBD1 (6 bases). V was trimmed by 5 bases and J by 3 bases, leaving 11 bases between them. Germline V lookup: CDR1 MNHNY, CDR2 SVGAGI (reference sequence). This CDR3 is 15 amino acids long. This CDR3 is CASSPGEHYNSPLHF. CDR3 nucleotides: TGTGCCAGCAGTCCAGGGGAACACTATAATTCACCCCTCCACTTT.

This clone showed up just once. The rearrangement joins TRBV19 to TRBJ2-2; D not certain. Looked up from germline, CDR1 is LNHDA and CDR2 is SQIVND (reference sequence). V was cut by 4 bases and J by 1 base, with 4 bases left in between. The CDR3 is 13 amino acids. DNA of the CDR3: TGTGCCAGTAGTACAAAGAACACCGGGGAGCTGTTTTTT. Translation gives CASSTKNTGELFF.

This clone has only a few counts. The V and J genes are TRBV5-1 and TRBJ1-2; D remains ambiguous. Germline V gene data show CDR1 as SGHRS and CDR2 as YFSETQ. This CDR3 contains 12 residues. V was shortened by 3 bases and J by 4 bases, with 7 bases between the two germline ends. Here the CDR3 reads CASSSTAYGYTF. The CDR3 nucleotides are TGCGCCAGCAGCTCTACCGCCTATGGCTACACCTTC.

The chain is built from TRBV4-2 and TRBJ1-2; D gene unclear. The CDR3 is made up of 14 amino acids. V lost 0 bases, J lost 4 bases, and 9 bases lay in between. Germline CDR1 is LGHNA and CDR2 is YNFKEQ. CDR3 amino acids: CASSQEHGPYGYTF. In DNA, the CDR3 is TGTGCCAGCAGCCAAGAACACGGACCCTATGGCTACACCTTC.

This rearrangement joins TRBV7-2 to TRBJ2-1, with 8 bases lining up with TRBD2. Unmatched junction bases numbered 7, after V lost 5 bases and J lost 4 bases. In germline, CDR1 is SGHTA, CDR2 FQGNSA. The CDR3 extends over 15 amino acids. DNA of the CDR3: TGTGCCAGCAGCCCCGGGCGGGGGGCGTACAATGAGCAGTTCTTC. Residues: CASSPGRGAYNEQFF.

The chain couples TRBV4-1 to TRBJ2-7, with 8 bases lining up with TRBD2. Germline V gene data show CDR1 as MGHRA and CDR2 as YSYEKL. J lost 7 bases, V lost 1 base, and 12 bases had no gene match. The CDR3 runs to 16 residues. CDR3 in amino acids: CASSQGSGQREWEQYF. Written as DNA, the CDR3 is TGCGCCAGCAGCCAAGGAAGCGGACAGCGGGAGTGGGAGCAGTACTTC.

This clone was seen more than once but under ten times. The chain employs TRBV19 and TRBJ1-1, with a tentative D call TRBD1 (6 bases). The CDR3 sequence is 13 residues long. The germline gives CDR1 LNHDA, CDR2 SQIVND (reference sequence). Trimming left V 10 bases short and J 7 bases short, with 19 bases between. The CDR3 loop is CATNQGRIDEAFF. In DNA form, the CDR3 reads TGTGCCACCAATCAGGGGCGGATAGATGAAGCTTTCTTT.

The gene calls are TRBV6-1 and TRBJ2-1; D is tentatively TRBD1 or TRBD2 (5 bases each). Germline CDR1 and CDR2: MNHNS and SASEGT. This CDR3 comprises 18 residues. Trimming took off 1 base at V and 0 bases at J, with 16 bases between the two ends. CDR3 protein: CASSEGTRGRTSYNEQFF. The CDR3 DNA reads TGTGCCAGCAGTGAAGGAACGAGGGGCAGGACCTCCTACAATGAGCAGTTCTTC.

The sample holds a few counts of this clone. The rearrangement joins TRBV7-9 to TRBJ2-1, with 8 bases identical to TRBD2. With 5 bases clipped from V and 6 bases from J, the junction kept 15 bases outside the gene matches. The CDR3 totals 17 residues. CDR1 is SEHNR and CDR2 is FQNEAQ in the germline V gene (reference sequence). The CDR3 nucleotides are TGTGCCAGCAGCCTCCCGGGGGGGGCCCCTTCACGCAATGAGCAGTTCTTC. Translating gives CASSLPGGAPSRNEQFF.

The chain recombines TRBV30 with TRBJ1-2; D gene ambiguous. Trimming shortened V by 3 bases and J by 7 bases, and 15 bases separated the two germline ends. This CDR3 has 13 amino acids. Germline CDR1 is GTSNPN and CDR2 is SVGIG (reference sequence). The chain's CDR3 is CAWRKISGGGYTF. The CDR3 nucleotides are TGTGCCTGGAGAAAGATTTCCGGTGGTGGCTACACCTTC. The variable domain in full, with the rest retrieved from reference TRBV30 and TRBJ1-2, is SQTIHQWPATLVQPVGSPLSLECTVEGTSNPNLYWYRQAAGRGLQLLFYSVGIGQISSEVPQNLSASRPQDRQFILSSKKLLLSDSGFYLCAWRKISGGGYTFGSGTRLTVV.

This chain's CDR3 is CASSFKTDSNTEAFF. CDR3 nucleotide sequence: TGCGCCAGCAGCTTTAAGACAGACTCGAACACTGAAGCTTTCTTT. V gene TRBV5-1 combines with J gene TRBJ1-1, with a tentative D call TRBD1 (5 bases). The CDR3 consists of 15 residues. Trimming stripped 2 bases from V and 1 base from J, with 12 bases between. Germline V gives CDR1 SGHRS, CDR2 YFSETQ.

J is TRBJ2-6 and V is TRBV30; no clear D. Germline lookup yields CDR1 GTSNPN and CDR2 SVGIG (reference sequence). V lost 3 bases and J lost 3, with 6 bases in between. The CDR3 runs 13 residues. CDR3 amino acids: CAWRVNGANVLTF. CDR3 sequence (DNA): TGTGCCTGGAGGGTAAATGGGGCCAACGTCCTGACTTTC.

The chain couples TRBV6-1 to TRBJ1-1; D might be TRBD1 (5 bases). CDR1 is MNHNS and CDR2 is SASEGT in the germline V gene. V lost 5 bases and J 7 bases, leaving 23 bases between the germline ends. This CDR3 is 16 amino acids long. CDR3 DNA: TGTGCCAGCAGTAAAGGGAGGGGCTACCTTAAGGATGAAGCTTTCTTT. Protein product: CASSKGRGYLKDEAFF.

The V and J genes are TRBV11-3 and TRBJ2-3; 9 bases are a match to TRBD1. After removal of 1 base from V and 4 bases from J, the junction contained 6 bases not matched to a gene. Germline CDR1 SGHNT, CDR2 YENEEA. The CDR3 consists of 16 residues. Here the CDR3 DNA reads TGTGCCAGCAGCTTAGGTGGACAGGGGAGTGCAGATACGCAGTATTTT. Its protein is CASSLGGQGSADTQYF.

The chain employs TRBV7-6 and TRBJ2-5, with 12 bases matching TRBD2. The CDR3 has 18 amino acids. Trimming at V came to 2 bases and at J to 4 bases, leaving 11 bases not matched to a gene. CDR1 is SGHVS, CDR2 FNYEAQ, per germline. CDR3 coding DNA: TGTGCCAGCAGCTTAAGAGGGCAGACTAGCGGGGGTAGAGAGACCCAGTACTTC. It specifies CASSLRGQTSGGRETQYF.

The chain is built from TRBV4-1 and TRBJ1-1; possible D gene TRBD1, 5 bases. The V and J ends lost 0 bases and 1 base respectively, with 12 bases between them. The germline V gene has CDR1 MGHRA and CDR2 YSYEKL. The CDR3 is made up of 16 amino acids. The CDR3 DNA reads TGCGCCAGCAGCCAAGATACAGGAGGACCGAACACTGAAGCTTTCTTT. Translated: CASSQDTGGPNTEAFF.

The genes are TRBV30 and TRBJ2-7, with a possible D match to TRBD1 (5 bases). The CDR3 runs to 13 residues. V was trimmed by 2 bases and J by 3 bases, leaving 11 bases between them. Germline V lookup: CDR1 GTSNPN, CDR2 SVGIG (reference sequence). CDR3 in amino acids: CAWSHPDSYEQYV. CDR3 DNA sequence: TGTGCCTGGAGTCATCCTGACAGCTACGAGCAGTACGTC.

The chain carries TRBV7-3 and TRBJ1-1; TRBD1 is a possible D gene (5 bases). V lost 1 base and J 3 bases, leaving 6 bases between the germline ends. Germline CDR1 is SGHTA and CDR2 is FQGTGA. This CDR3 is 13 amino acids long. CDR3: CASSLRGDTEAFF. DNA of the CDR3: TGTGCCAGCAGCTTAAGAGGGGACACTGAAGCTTTCTTT.

V and J are TRBV30 and TRBJ2-7; D uncertain. V was trimmed by 0 bases and J by 3 bases, leaving 3 bases between them. This CDR3 spans 11 amino acids. Germline lookup yields CDR1 GTSNPN and CDR2 SVGIG (reference sequence). CDR3 amino acids: CAWSVGYEQYF. The CDR3 DNA follows: TGTGCCTGGAGTGTCGGCTACGAGCAGTACTTC.

The rearrangement joins TRBV5-5 to TRBJ1-4; 7 bases match TRBD1. The CDR3 has 14 amino acids. V lost 5 bases to trimming and J lost 8 bases; unmatched junction nucleotides: 9. The germline CDR1 and CDR2 sequences are SGHKS and YYEKEE (reference sequence). CDR3 coding DNA: TGTGCCAGCAGGCCCGGGACAGCCCACGAAAAACTGTTTTTT. Translated, it gives CASRPGTAHEKLFF.

The J gene is TRBJ2-2, the V gene TRBV6-1; D not resolved. Germline CDR1 reads MNHNS; CDR2 reads SASEGT. This CDR3 is built from 13 residues. V was trimmed by 4 bases and J by 1 base, leaving 4 bases between them. The CDR3 protein is CASSAENTGELFF. For the CDR3, the DNA is TGTGCCAGCAGTGCTGAGAACACCGGGGAGCTGTTTTTT.

The V call is TRBV5-1, the J call TRBJ1-1, with a possible D match to TRBD1 (5 bases). The CDR3 covers 16 residues. Looked up from germline, CDR1 is SGHRS and CDR2 is YFSETQ. Trimming left V 5 bases short and J 2 bases short, with 19 bases between. In DNA form, the CDR3 reads TGCGCCAGCAGTTGGCCACTTGGGACGGCTAACACTGAAGCTTTCTTT. Translated: CASSWPLGTANTEAFF.

The chain employs TRBV5-1 and TRBJ2-1; 9 positions match TRBD1. Looked up from germline, CDR1 is SGHRS and CDR2 is YFSETQ. This CDR3 has 15 amino acids. Losses at the gene ends were 2 bases for V and 5 bases for J; bases not matched to a gene: 5. DNA of the CDR3: TGCGCCAGCAGCTTCGGATGGACAGGGGACAATGAGCAGTTCTTC. As protein: CASSFGWTGDNEQFF.

This chain connects TRBV5-1 to TRBJ1-2; the match to TRBD1 covers 9 bases. The CDR3 consists of 15 residues. Looked up from germline, CDR1 is SGHRS and CDR2 is YFSETQ. With 0 bases clipped from V and 4 bases from J, the junction kept 4 bases outside the gene matches. CDR3 DNA: TGCGCCAGCAGCTTGGCGACGGGACAGGGCTATGGCTACACCTTC. This sequence encodes CASSLATGQGYGYTF. The full variable domain, its missing parts supplied by reference TRBV5-1 and TRBJ1-2, is KAGVTQTPRYLIKTRGQQVTLSCSPISGHRSVSWYQQTPGQGLQFLFEYFSETQRNKGNFPGRFSGRQFSNSRSEMNVSTLELGDSALYLCASSLATGQGYGYTFGSGTRLTVV.

The chain links TRBV21-1 to TRBJ1-5; the D call of TRBD1 is as the table states it, not checked on the DNA. TRBV21-1 is annotated as a pseudogene. The CDR3 runs to 13 residues. Written as DNA, the CDR3 is TGTGCCAGCAGCACAGGGGAAAATCAGCCCCAGCATTTT. Translated, it gives CASSTGENQPQHF.

The chain carries TRBV5-6 and TRBJ1-2; a weak D match, TRBD1 (5 bases). The germline CDR1 and CDR2 sequences are SGHDT and YYEEEE. V lost 1 base and J 3 bases, leaving 10 bases between the germline ends. This CDR3 contains 14 residues. CDR3 protein: CASSLSGRDYGYTF. The CDR3 region has the DNA TGTGCCAGCAGCTTGTCGGGCAGGGACTATGGCTACACCTTC.